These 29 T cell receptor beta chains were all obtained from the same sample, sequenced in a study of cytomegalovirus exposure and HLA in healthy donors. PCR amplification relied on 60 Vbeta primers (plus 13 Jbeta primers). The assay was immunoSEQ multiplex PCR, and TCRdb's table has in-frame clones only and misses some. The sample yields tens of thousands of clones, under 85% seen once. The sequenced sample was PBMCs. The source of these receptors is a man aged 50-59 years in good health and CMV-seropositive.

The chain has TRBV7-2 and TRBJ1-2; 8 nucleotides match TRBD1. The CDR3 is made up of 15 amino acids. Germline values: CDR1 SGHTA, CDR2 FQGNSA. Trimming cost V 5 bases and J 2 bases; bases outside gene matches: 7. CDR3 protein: CASSQNQGANYGYTF. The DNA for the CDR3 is TGTGCCAGCAGCCAAAACCAGGGGGCGAACTATGGCTACACCTTC.

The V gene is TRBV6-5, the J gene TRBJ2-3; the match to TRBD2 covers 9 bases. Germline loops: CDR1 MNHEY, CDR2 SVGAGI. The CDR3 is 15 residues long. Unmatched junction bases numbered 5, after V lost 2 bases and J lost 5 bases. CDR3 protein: CASSYRGLAGDTQYF. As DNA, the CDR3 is TGTGCCAGCAGTTACCGGGGACTAGCTGGAGATACGCAGTATTTT.

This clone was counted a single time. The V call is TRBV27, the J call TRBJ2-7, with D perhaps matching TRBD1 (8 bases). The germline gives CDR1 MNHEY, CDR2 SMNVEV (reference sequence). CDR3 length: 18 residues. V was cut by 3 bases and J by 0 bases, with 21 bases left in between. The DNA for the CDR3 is TGTGCCAGCAGTTTCCTGCAGGGGGCGGGGGTGCCCTCCTACGAGCAGTACTTC. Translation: CASSFLQGAGVPSYEQYF.

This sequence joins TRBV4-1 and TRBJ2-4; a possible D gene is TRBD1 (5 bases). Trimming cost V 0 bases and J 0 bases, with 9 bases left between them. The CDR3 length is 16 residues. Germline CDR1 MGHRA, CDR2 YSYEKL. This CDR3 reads CASSQEGASAKNIQYF. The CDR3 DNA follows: TGCGCCAGCAGCCAAGAAGGGGCCTCAGCCAAAAACATTCAGTACTTC.

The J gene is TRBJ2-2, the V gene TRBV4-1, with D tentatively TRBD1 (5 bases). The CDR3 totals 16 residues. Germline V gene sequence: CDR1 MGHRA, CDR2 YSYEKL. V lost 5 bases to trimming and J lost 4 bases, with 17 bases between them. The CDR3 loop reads CASSAKGPPGTGELFF. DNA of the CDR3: TGCGCCAGCAGCGCCAAGGGGCCTCCAGGCACCGGGGAGCTGTTTTTT.

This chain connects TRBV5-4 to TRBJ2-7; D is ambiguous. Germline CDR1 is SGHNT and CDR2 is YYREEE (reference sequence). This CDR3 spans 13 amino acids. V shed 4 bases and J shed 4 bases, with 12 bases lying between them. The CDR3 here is CASSLTFGYEQYF. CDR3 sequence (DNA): TGTGCCAGCAGCCTAACCTTTGGTTACGAGCAGTACTTC.

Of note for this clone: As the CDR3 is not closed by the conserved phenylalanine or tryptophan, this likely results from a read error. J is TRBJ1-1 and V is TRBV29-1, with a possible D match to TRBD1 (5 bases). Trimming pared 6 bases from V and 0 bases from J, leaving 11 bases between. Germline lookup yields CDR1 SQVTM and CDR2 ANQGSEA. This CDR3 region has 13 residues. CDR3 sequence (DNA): TGCAGCGTCGACAGAGTACTGAACACTGAAGCTTTCTTG. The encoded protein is CSVDRVLNTEAFL.

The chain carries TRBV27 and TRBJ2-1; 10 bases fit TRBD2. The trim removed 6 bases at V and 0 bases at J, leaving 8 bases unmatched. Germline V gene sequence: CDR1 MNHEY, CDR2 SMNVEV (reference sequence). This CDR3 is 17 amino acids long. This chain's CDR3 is CASRGLATNISYNEQFF. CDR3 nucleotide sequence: TGTGCCAGCAGGGGACTAGCGACGAATATCTCCTACAATGAGCAGTTCTTC.

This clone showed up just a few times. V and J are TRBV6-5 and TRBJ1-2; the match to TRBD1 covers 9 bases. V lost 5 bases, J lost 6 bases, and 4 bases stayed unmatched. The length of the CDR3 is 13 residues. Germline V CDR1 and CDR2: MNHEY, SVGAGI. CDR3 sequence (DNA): TGTGCCAGCAGTAAACAGGGGGCGCATGGCTACACCTTC. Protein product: CASSKQGAHGYTF.

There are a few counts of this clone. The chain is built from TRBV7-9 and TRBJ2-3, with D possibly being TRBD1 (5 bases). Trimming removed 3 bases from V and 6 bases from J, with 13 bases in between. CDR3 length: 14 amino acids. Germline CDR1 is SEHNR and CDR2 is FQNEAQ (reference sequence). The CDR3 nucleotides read TGTGCCAGCAGCTTCGGGCAGGGTGCCGATACGCAGTATTTT. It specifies CASSFGQGADTQYF. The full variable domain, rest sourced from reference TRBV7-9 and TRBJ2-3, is DTGVSQNPRHKITKRGQNVTFRCDPISEHNRLYWYRQTLGQGPEFLTYFQNEAQLEKSRLLSDRFSAERPKGSFSTLEIQRTEQGDSAMYLCASSFGQGADTQYFGPGTRLTVL.

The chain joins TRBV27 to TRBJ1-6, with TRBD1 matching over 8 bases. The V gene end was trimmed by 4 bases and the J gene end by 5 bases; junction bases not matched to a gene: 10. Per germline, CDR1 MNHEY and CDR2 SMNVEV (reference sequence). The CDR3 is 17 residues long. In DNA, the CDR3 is TGTGCCAGCAGTTGGCGACCCCAGGGGGCGAATAATTCACCCCTCCACTTT. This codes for CASSWRPQGANNSPLHF.

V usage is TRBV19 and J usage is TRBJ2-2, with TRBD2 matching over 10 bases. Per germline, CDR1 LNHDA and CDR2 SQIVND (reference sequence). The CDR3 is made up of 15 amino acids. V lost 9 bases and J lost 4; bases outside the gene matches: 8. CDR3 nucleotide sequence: TGTGCCAGCCAACGGACTAGCGGATTCACCGGGGAGCTGTTTTTT. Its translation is CASQRTSGFTGELFF.

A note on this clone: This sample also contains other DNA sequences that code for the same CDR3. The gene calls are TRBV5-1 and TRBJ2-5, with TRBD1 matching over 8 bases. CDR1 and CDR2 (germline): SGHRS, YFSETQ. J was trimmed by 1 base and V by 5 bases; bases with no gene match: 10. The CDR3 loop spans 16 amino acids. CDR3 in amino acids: CASREQGAIGQETQYF. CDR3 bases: TGCGCCAGCAGAGAGCAGGGGGCGATTGGCCAAGAGACCCAGTACTTC.

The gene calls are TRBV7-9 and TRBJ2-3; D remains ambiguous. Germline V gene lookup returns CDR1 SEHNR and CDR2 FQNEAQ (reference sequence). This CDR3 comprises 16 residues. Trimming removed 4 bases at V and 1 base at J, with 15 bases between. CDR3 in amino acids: CASSSKRGVGTDTQYF. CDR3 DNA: TGTGCCAGCAGCTCTAAACGAGGCGTCGGCACAGATACGCAGTATTTT.

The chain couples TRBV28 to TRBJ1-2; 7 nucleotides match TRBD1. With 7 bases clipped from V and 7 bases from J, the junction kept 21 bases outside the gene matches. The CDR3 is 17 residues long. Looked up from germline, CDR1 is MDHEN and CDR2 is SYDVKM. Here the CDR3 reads CASTSSSTGSSRGGYTF. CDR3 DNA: TGTGCCAGCACCTCATCCTCGACAGGGAGTTCGCGAGGTGGCTACACCTTC.

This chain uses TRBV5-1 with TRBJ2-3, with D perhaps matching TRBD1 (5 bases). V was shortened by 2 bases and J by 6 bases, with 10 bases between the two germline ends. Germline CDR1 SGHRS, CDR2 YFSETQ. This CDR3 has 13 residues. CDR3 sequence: CASSFSPGDTQYF. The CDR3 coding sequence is TGCGCCAGCAGCTTTTCCCCAGGGGATACGCAGTATTTT. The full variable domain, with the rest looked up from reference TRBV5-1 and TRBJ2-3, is KAGVTQTPRYLIKTRGQQVTLSCSPISGHRSVSWYQQTPGQGLQFLFEYFSETQRNKGNFPGRFSGRQFSNSRSEMNVSTLELGDSALYLCASSFSPGDTQYFGPGTRLTVL.

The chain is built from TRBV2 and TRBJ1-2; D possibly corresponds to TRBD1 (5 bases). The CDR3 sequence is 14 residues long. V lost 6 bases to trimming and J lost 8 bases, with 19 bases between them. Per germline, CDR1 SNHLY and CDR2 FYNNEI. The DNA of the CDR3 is TGTGCCAGCAGCGACATTTCAGCCCGGGGGGGCTACACCTTC. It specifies CASSDISARGGYTF. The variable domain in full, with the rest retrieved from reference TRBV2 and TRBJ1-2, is EPEVTQTPSHQVTQMGQEVILRCVPISNHLYFYWYRQILGQKVEFLVSFYNNEISEKSEIFDDQFSVERPDGSNFTLKIRSTKLEDSAMYFCASSDISARGGYTFGSGTRLTVV.

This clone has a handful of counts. The CDR3 loop reads CASSEQRSSGNTIYF. The CDR3 coding sequence is TGTGCCAGCAGTGAACAACGGAGCTCTGGAAACACCATATATTTT. V is TRBV6-1 and J is TRBJ1-3; no clear D. V dropped 2 bases and J dropped 0 bases, with 8 bases sitting between them. This CDR3 region has 15 residues. CDR1 and CDR2 (germline): MNHNS, SASEGT.

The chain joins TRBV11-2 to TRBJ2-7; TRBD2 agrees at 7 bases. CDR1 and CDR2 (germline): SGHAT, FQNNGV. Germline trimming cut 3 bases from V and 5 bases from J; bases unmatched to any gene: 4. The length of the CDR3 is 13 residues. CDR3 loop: CASSFEAGDEQYF. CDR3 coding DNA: TGTGCCAGCAGCTTTGAGGCGGGAGACGAGCAGTACTTC.

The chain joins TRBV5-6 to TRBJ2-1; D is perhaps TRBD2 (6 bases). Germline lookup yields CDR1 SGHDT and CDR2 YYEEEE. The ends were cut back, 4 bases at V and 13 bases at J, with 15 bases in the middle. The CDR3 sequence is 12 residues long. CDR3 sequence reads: CASSLGLGQQFF. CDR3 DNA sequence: TGTGCCAGCAGCCTGGGACTCGGACAACAGTTCTTC.

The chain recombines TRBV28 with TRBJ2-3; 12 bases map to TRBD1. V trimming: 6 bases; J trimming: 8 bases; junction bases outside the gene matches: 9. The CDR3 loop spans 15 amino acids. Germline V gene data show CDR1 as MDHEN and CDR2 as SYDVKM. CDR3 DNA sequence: TGTGCCAGCAGCCCAGACGGGACAGGGGGCGGTACGCAGTATTTT. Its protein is CASSPDGTGGGTQYF.

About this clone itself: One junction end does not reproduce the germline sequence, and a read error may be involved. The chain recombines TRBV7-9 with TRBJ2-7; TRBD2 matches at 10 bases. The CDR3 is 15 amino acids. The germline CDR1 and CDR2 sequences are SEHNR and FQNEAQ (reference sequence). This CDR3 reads CSSSLVASGSYEQYF. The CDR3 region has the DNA TGTTCCAGCAGCTTAGTGGCTAGCGGGAGCTACGAGCAGTACTTC. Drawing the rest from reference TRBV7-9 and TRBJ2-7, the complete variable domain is DTGVSQNPRHKITKRGQNVTFRCDPISEHNRLYWYRQTLGQGPEFLTYFQNEAQLEKSRLLSDRFSAERPKGSFSTLEIQRTEQGDSAMYLCSSSLVASGSYEQYFGPGTRLTVT.

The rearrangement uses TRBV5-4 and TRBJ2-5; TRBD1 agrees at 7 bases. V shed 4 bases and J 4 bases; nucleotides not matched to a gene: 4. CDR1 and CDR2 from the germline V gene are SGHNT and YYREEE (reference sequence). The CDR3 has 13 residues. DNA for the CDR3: TGTGCCAGCAGCCGGGACAGACCAGAGACCCAGTACTTC. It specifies CASSRDRPETQYF.

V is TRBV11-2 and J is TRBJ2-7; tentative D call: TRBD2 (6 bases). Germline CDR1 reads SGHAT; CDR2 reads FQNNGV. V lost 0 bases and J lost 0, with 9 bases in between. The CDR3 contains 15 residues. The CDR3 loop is CASSLERGPSYEQYF. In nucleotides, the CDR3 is TGTGCCAGCAGCTTAGAGCGGGGCCCCTCCTACGAGCAGTACTTC.

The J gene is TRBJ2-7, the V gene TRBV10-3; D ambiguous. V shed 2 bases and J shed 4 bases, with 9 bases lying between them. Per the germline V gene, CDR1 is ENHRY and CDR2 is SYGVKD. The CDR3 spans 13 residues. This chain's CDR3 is CAISEGLSYEQYF. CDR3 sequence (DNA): TGTGCCATCAGTGAGGGTCTATCTTACGAGCAGTACTTC.

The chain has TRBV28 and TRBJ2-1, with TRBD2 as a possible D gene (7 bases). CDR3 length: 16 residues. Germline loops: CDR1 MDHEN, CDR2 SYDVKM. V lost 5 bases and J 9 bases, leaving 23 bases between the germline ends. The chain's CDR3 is CASSEPRGAARGEQFF. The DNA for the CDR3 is TGTGCCAGCAGTGAACCTCGGGGGGCGGCCCGGGGTGAGCAGTTCTTC.

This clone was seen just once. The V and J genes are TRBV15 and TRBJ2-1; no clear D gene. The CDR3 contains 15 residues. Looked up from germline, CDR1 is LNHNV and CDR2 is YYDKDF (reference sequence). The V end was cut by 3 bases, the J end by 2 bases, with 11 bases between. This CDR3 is CATSRSVEAYNEQFF. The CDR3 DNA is TGTGCCACCAGCAGGTCGGTTGAGGCCTACAATGAGCAGTTCTTC.

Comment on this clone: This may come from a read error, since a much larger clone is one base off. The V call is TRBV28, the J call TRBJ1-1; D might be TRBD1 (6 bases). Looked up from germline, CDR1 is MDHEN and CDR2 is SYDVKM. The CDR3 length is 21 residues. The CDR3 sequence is CASRLGGGTGLTTQSNTEAFF. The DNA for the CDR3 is TGTGCCAGCCGTTTAGGGGGTGGTACAGGGTTGACGACTCAATCGAACACTGAAGCTTTCTTT. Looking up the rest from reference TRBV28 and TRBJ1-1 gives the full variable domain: DVKVTQSSRYLVKRTGEKVFLECVQDMDHENMFWYRQDPGLGLRLIYFSYDVKMKEKGDIPEGYSVSREKKERFSLILESASTNQTSMYLCASRLGGGTGLTTQSNTEAFFGQGTRLTVV.

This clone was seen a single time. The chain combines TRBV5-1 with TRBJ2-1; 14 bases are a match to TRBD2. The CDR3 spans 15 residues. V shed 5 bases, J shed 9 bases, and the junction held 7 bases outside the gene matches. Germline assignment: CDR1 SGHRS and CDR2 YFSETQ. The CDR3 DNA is TGCGCCAGCAGGCAGACTAGCGGGGGGGACGGTGAGCAGTTCTTC. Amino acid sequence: CASRQTSGGDGEQFF.